The clone carrying this T cell receptor beta chain was observed many times. TCRdb re-called the RT-PCR reads with MiXCR, one entry per CDR3 protein. This sample has about 680,000 distinct CDR3 sequences, with 12% to 15% found just once. The sample was memory CD4+ T cells from blood. The receptor was isolated from a female donor in good health, serving as a healthy control.

The CDR3 spells CAIQEGLGTDTQYF. CDR3 DNA sequence: TGTGCCATCCAAGAAGGACTAGGCACAGATACGCAGTATTTT. The chain carries TRBV10-3 and TRBJ2-3, with 7 bases lining up with TRBD2. With 8 bases clipped from V and 1 base from J, the junction kept 6 bases outside the gene matches. This CDR3 is built from 14 residues. In germline, CDR1 is ENHRY, CDR2 SYGVKD.